Below are 18 T cell receptor beta chains sequenced from a single sample in a study of siplizumab effects on memory and regulatory T cells. Assay used: immunoSEQ multiplex PCR; TCRdb lists only in-frame clones, some missing. The sample consists of under 130,000 clones, about 92% of them appearing once. Sequencing used CD4+ T cells sorted from blood. The source of these receptors is a human donor in good health.

The genes are TRBV5-6 and TRBJ2-7; possibly TRBD1 for D (5 bases). Germline CDR1 is SGHDT and CDR2 is YYEEEE. Deletions cut 0 bases from V and 3 bases from J, with 10 bases between. The CDR3 covers 14 residues. The CDR3 sequence: CASSLGQYNYEQYF. In DNA, the CDR3 is TGTGCCAGCAGCTTGGGACAGTACAACTACGAGCAGTACTTC.

The rearrangement links TRBV19 to TRBJ2-1; 9 nucleotides align to TRBD1. Germline loops: CDR1 LNHDA, CDR2 SQIVND (reference sequence). The CDR3 consists of 14 residues. J gave up 4 bases and V 7 bases, and 5 bases lay outside the gene matches. The chain's CDR3 is CASTRTGVYNEQFF. The DNA for the CDR3 is TGTGCCAGTACCAGGACAGGGGTTTACAATGAGCAGTTCTTC. Supplemented by reference TRBV19 and TRBJ2-1, the full variable domain reads DGGITQSPKYLFRKEGQNVTLSCEQNLNHDAMYWYRQDPGQGLRLIYYSQIVNDFQKGDIAEGYSVSREKKESFPLTVTSAQKNPTAFYLCASTRTGVYNEQFFGPGTRLTVL.

This chain links TRBV4-1 with TRBJ1-4; D is unclear. The V end lost 1 base, the J end lost 4 bases, and 7 bases lay between the germline ends. Germline CDR1 and CDR2: MGHRA and YSYEKL. The CDR3 contains 14 residues. The CDR3 sequence is CASSQVTINEKLFF. The CDR3 coding sequence is TGCGCCAGCAGCCAAGTCACCATTAATGAAAAACTGTTTTTT.

The V gene is TRBV19, the J gene TRBJ1-3, with D tentatively TRBD1 (5 bases). The germline V gene encodes CDR1 LNHDA and CDR2 SQIVND (reference sequence). Trimming removed 7 bases from V and 2 bases from J, with 6 bases in between. The CDR3 is made up of 12 amino acids. CDR3 residues: CASTGTGNTIYF. Written as DNA, the CDR3 is TGTGCCAGTACAGGGACTGGAAACACCATATATTTT. The complete variable domain, with remaining parts taken from reference TRBV19 and TRBJ1-3, reads DGGITQSPKYLFRKEGQNVTLSCEQNLNHDAMYWYRQDPGQGLRLIYYSQIVNDFQKGDIAEGYSVSREKKESFPLTVTSAQKNPTAFYLCASTGTGNTIYFGEGSWLTVV.

V usage is TRBV5-6 and J usage is TRBJ1-4, with D hard to call. With 3 bases removed from V and 0 bases from J, the gap between germline ends came to 9 bases. Germline V gene data show CDR1 as SGHDT and CDR2 as YYEEEE. The CDR3 totals 15 residues. CDR3 in DNA: TGTGCCAGCAGCTCAAATTTTGCAACTAATGAAAAACTGTTTTTT. This translates into CASSSNFATNEKLFF.

The rearrangement joins TRBV30 to TRBJ2-7; D ambiguous. Germline V CDR1 and CDR2: GTSNPN, SVGIG (reference sequence). This CDR3 contains 15 residues. The V and J ends lost 0 bases and 2 bases respectively, with 14 bases between them. The CDR3 DNA sequence: TGTGCCTGGAGTGTATCGGCAGGCAAACCCTACGAGCAGTACTTC. This codes for CAWSVSAGKPYEQYF. Full variable domain (remainder filled in from reference TRBV30 and TRBJ2-7): SQTIHQWPATLVQPVGSPLSLECTVEGTSNPNLYWYRQAAGRGLQLLFYSVGIGQISSEVPQNLSASRPQDRQFILSSKKLLLSDSGFYLCAWSVSAGKPYEQYFGPGTRLTVT.

V is TRBV6-6 and J is TRBJ2-1; 7 nucleotides agree with TRBD1. This CDR3 is 14 amino acids long. Germline CDR1 reads MNHNY; CDR2 reads SVGAGI (reference sequence). The V and J ends lost 5 bases and 1 base, in that order; junction bases with no gene match: 2. This CDR3 is CASSRQGSYNEQFF. The CDR3 region has the DNA TGTGCCAGCAGTCGACAGGGTTCCTACAATGAGCAGTTCTTC.

The chain carries TRBV11-2 and TRBJ2-7, with 7 bases aligning to TRBD2. Germline V gene lookup returns CDR1 SGHAT and CDR2 FQNNGV. This CDR3 contains 14 residues. Losses at the gene ends were 2 bases for V and 4 bases for J; bases not matched to a gene: 5. The CDR3 coding sequence is TGTGCCAGCAGCTTATCCAGCGGGGTATACGAGCAGTACTTC. It translates to CASSLSSGVYEQYF. The entire variable domain, with the rest obtained from reference TRBV11-2 and TRBJ2-7, is as follows: EAGVAQSPRYKIIEKRQSVAFWCNPISGHATLYWYQQILGQGPKLLIQFQNNGVVDDSQLPKDRFSAERLKGVDSTLKIQPAKLEDSAVYLCASSLSSGVYEQYFGPGTRLTVT.

The chain joins TRBV5-1 to TRBJ1-6; D not resolved. CDR1 and CDR2 (germline): SGHRS, YFSETQ. The V and J ends lost 0 bases and 7 bases respectively, with 11 bases between them. This CDR3 has 15 amino acids. This CDR3 reads CASSLDGRGNSPLHF. The CDR3 bases are TGCGCCAGCAGCTTGGACGGGAGAGGGAATTCACCCCTCCACTTT.

The chain couples TRBV21-1 to TRBJ2-4. TRBV21-1 has pseudogene status. There are 18 residues in the CDR3. CDR3 loop: CASSKVFWGGLAKNIQYF. DNA of the CDR3: TGTGCCAGCAGCAAAGTCTTCTGGGGCGGGCTGGCCAAAAACATTCAGTACTTC.

This chain uses TRBV5-1 with TRBJ2-1, with TRBD1 matching over 9 bases. J lost 7 bases, V lost 6 bases, and 8 bases had no gene match. This CDR3 is 14 amino acids long. The germline CDR1 and CDR2 sequences are SGHRS and YFSETQ. Here the CDR3 DNA reads TGCGCCAGCATGAGGACAGGGGCGGGGAATGAGCAGTTCTTC. Protein sequence: CASMRTGAGNEQFF.

The V gene is TRBV4-2, the J gene TRBJ1-1; D call uncertain. V was cut by 1 base and J by 5 bases, with 8 bases left in between. The CDR3 is made up of 13 amino acids. Germline CDR1 reads LGHNA; CDR2 reads YNFKEQ. CDR3 coding DNA: TGTGCCAGCAGCCAAGTTGGTGGGACTGAAGCTTTCTTT. Translation gives CASSQVGGTEAFF.

The chain has TRBV5-4 and TRBJ1-1, with 11 bases lining up with TRBD1. V was clipped by 0 bases and J by 4 bases; unmatched bases: 2. The germline V gene has CDR1 SGHNT and CDR2 YYREEE (reference sequence). This CDR3 comprises 15 residues. CDR3: CASSLAGTGGTEAFF. The CDR3 coding sequence is TGTGCCAGCAGCTTGGCGGGGACAGGGGGCACTGAAGCTTTCTTT.

V and J are TRBV4-3 and TRBJ2-3, with D possibly TRBD1 on 5 matching bases. V was shortened by 3 bases and J by 4 bases, with 8 bases between the two germline ends. CDR1 LGHNA and CDR2 YSLEER come from the germline V gene. CDR3 length: 13 amino acids. CDR3 residues: CASSQQGADTQYF. The CDR3 nucleotides are TGCGCCAGCAGCCAGCAGGGCGCAGATACGCAGTATTTT.

Only one count was recorded for this clone. This sequence joins TRBV30 and TRBJ1-2; maybe TRBD1 (5 bases). CDR1 is GTSNPN, CDR2 SVGIG, per germline (reference sequence). CDR3 length equals 12 residues. With 0 bases removed from V and 5 bases from J, the gap between germline ends came to 7 bases. The CDR3 loop reads CAWSVWGYGYTF. CDR3 bases: TGTGCCTGGAGTGTATGGGGGTATGGCTACACCTTC.

The chain combines TRBV11-3 with TRBJ1-1, with TRBD1 identical over 8 bases. Germline lookup yields CDR1 SGHNT and CDR2 YENEEA. V lost 6 bases to trimming and J lost 11 bases; unmatched junction nucleotides: 8. This CDR3 region has 12 residues. CDR3 loop: CASSSDRGLAFF. CDR3 DNA sequence: TGTGCCAGCAGTTCAGACAGGGGTCTTGCTTTCTTT. The full variable domain, rest sourced from reference TRBV11-3 and TRBJ1-1, is EAGVVQSPRYKIIEKKQPVAFWCNPISGHNTLYWYLQNLGQGPELLIRYENEEAVDDSQLPKDRFSAERLKGVDSTLKIQPAELGDSAVYLCASSSDRGLAFFGQGTRLTVV.

V and J are TRBV18 and TRBJ1-2; 8 bases fit TRBD1. Germline lookup yields CDR1 KGHSH and CDR2 LQKENI. There are 13 residues in the CDR3. After removal of 2 bases from V and 7 bases from J, the junction contained 3 bases not matched to a gene. CDR3 loop: CASSPGQGPGYTF. CDR3 nucleotides: TGTGCCAGCTCACCAGGACAGGGCCCTGGCTACACCTTC.

This rearrangement joins TRBV4-2 to TRBJ2-4; no definite D call. This CDR3 is built from 12 residues. Germline V CDR1 and CDR2: LGHNA, YNFKEQ. Trimming took off 2 bases at V and 5 bases at J, with 4 bases between the two ends. Here the CDR3 reads CASSQSENIQYF. For the CDR3, the DNA is TGTGCCAGCAGCCAATCGGAAAACATTCAGTACTTC.